This entry describes one TCR beta chain. The antigen is undetermined. Trimming at V came to 5 bases and at J to 7 bases, leaving 8 bases not matched to a gene. CDR1 and CDR2 (germline): MNHEY, SVGAGI. The length of the CDR3 is 14 residues. The entry originates in a study of a mutant IDH1 vaccine in newly diagnosed glioma. Study information: There were roughly 62% males and around 40% females among treated patients, whose mean age was approximately 38 years. Every participant had undergone radiotherapy, temozolomide, or both before, and most underwent both.

The time point is: baseline, week 1 (first vaccination visit). The sample's treatment: pre-vaccination baseline after standard-of-care therapy. New IDH1-mutant, ATRX-lost WHO grade 3 or 4 astrocytomas occurred in donors. Overall study results and limits: Pseudoprogression looked unconnected to shifts in top peripheral T cell clonotypes.

Sequenced by immunoSEQ multiplex PCR; TCRdb stores in-frame clones only, minus some. The sample yields 85,000 to 100,000 clones, around nine tenths seen once. Specimen: PBMCs, collected from a glioma patient treated with radiotherapy, temozolomide or both. The origin of this receptor is a woman aged 50 to 60 with glioma. J is TRBJ1-2 and V is TRBV6-5; 9 bases match TRBD1. The CDR3 DNA is TGTGCCAGCAGTGGCGGACAGGGGATTTCTGGCTACACCTTC. Amino acid sequence: CASSGGQGISGYTF.